This TCR beta chain originates from a study of cytomegalovirus exposure and HLA in healthy donors (dated by TCRdb to about 2017). About the full investigation: According to an earlier analysis of 587 of the donors, 150 million to 200 million T cells yielded over 90 million unique TCR beta sequences and about 300 Gb of sequence data. An early release that covered roughly 600 HLA-typed donors contained approximately 300 gigabases of sequencing data and 75 million to 100 million unique TCR sequences. The genetic ancestry cluster associated with self-reported Caucasian donors included about four fifths of the 398 genotyped donors. The study was designed to test whether signatures of past pathogen exposure could be identified by cataloging public T cell receptors. The study profiled the T cell repertoires of 500 to 800 subjects by immunosequencing and related them to cytomegalovirus serostatus. Besides the first cohort of around 670 subjects, a separate validation cohort made up of 120 different subjects was used. To predict cytomegalovirus infection status, the study combined high-throughput TCR immunosequencing, statistical association of individual TCRs with disease status, and machine learning. In a later analysis, previously published TCR beta repertoires from 550 to 700 donors were re-analyzed and high-resolution HLA genotyping was added so that TCR occurrence patterns could be studied. Rather than using new phenotypic data, the later analysis identified candidate immune exposures from TCR beta sequences and from how often those sequences occurred across donors. An earlier analysis of 587 of the donors used high-throughput TCR beta sequencing to judge whether each TCR beta V gene segment behaved as functional or pseudogenic. Donor age, sex, ethnicity and CMV serostatus were collected together with the repertoire data. A later genetic analysis took genome-wide SNP genotypes for about 55% of the 666 donors and used that subset as a discovery cohort. All discovery cohort repertoires had been generated on a single sequencing platform. Class I and class II HLA loci were covered by the typing at four-digit resolution. Typing coverage varied by locus: roughly 629-640 donors for A, B, C, DRB1 and DQB1; 522 for DQA1; nearly 610 for DPA1; approximately 470 for DPB1. Five DR-DQ haplotypes were treated as single units for association and clustering because of strong linkage in the cohort. Among around 400 genotyped donors of the cohort, an average of approximately 200,000 unique TCR beta nucleotide sequences was sequenced per donor, of which about 19% were non-productive. The paper's findings and limits, for the study overall: V-gene and J-gene trimming of TCR beta chains was associated with a missense DCLRE1C variant in a later genetic analysis, and the association was replicated in an independent cohort. The cohort was sequenced for TCR beta chains only, and without alpha or paired-chain data the features that could be detected were limited. A later analysis found that HLA-associated TCR beta chains were more clonally expanded and had lower generation probabilities than equally common non-associated chains. In a later analysis, TCR association rates were found to vary across HLA loci, with the most associated TCRs seen for DRB1 alleles and the fewest for HLA-C alleles. Roughly 17 rarely observed V segments, including chromosome 9 orphons, were excluded from the earlier analysis of several hundred of the donors because counts were too low. Most CMV-associated TCR beta chains appeared to be HLA-restricted in a later analysis, and the HLA associations seemed to be driven largely by CMV exposure. A further reported finding was that TCR beta sequences accurately predicted the HLA-A and HLA-B alleles for most subjects in the first cohort. A later analysis associated 16,951 TCR beta sequences with specific HLA alleles at a false discovery rate of 0.05. The classifier was reported to diagnose cytomegalovirus status with high specificity and sensitivity in both the original and validation cohorts. A cluster of highly shared sequence variants was judged likely to represent a technical artifact of the sequencing pipeline. It was suggested by the authors that the approach could potentially be generalized to other disease states and immunological phenotypes. A few of the identified cytomegalovirus-associated TCR beta chains were confirmed in vitro to be specific for cytomegalovirus antigens. An earlier analysis of approximately 530 of the donors showed that most TCR beta V segments appeared in productive rearrangements either about 90% or about 30% of the time, which broadly matched IMGT annotations. A later analysis reported that several top co-occurrence clusters appeared linked to parvovirus B19, influenza, CMV and Epstein-Barr virus. HLA typing was unavailable for some donors at each locus, so association tests used only the typed subset. Correlated functional status among segregating V segments might reflect linkage disequilibrium, but an unknown experimental factor could not be ruled out. Some IMGT-functional V segments, including TRBV6-2 and TRBV6-3, could not be distinguished by the 87-base-pair reads and were therefore excluded. In a later genetic analysis, fewer N-insertions in productive TCRs were reported among donors in an Asian-associated ancestry cluster than the roughly 700-donor mean. Roughly uniform sequencing depth across donors was assumed in presence/absence analyses, although this assumption may not hold. For the cohort, immune exposure information was limited to CMV serostatus. When HLA alleles, especially DR and DQ, strongly co-occurred, TCR associations were difficult to assign to individual alleles. Most TCR sequences were observed very rarely across donors, whereas some public TCRs were present in many individuals. In the study, approximately 150 TCR beta chains were listed as associated with cytomegalovirus.

The cohort comprised some 680 healthy bone marrow donors. All cohort members were sampled while nominally healthy, although unrecorded immune exposures were likely present. The donor tested CMV seronegative and was one of the 352 seronegative cohort members. A peripheral blood sample was collected from each donor, and TCR beta sequencing was performed on peripheral blood mononuclear cells. Genomic DNA extraction from the blood cell samples was performed with the Qiagen DNeasy Blood Extraction Kit. The V end loses 1 base and the J end loses 10 bases, and a stretch of 11 bases separates them. The CDR3 covers 14 residues, taking in both the cysteine and the phenylalanine. Only CDR3 DNA is held: 42 bases, read in frame from base 1. The CDR1 and CDR2 encoded by the germline V gene (reference sequence) are LNHNV and YYDKDF. The library was produced with the immunoSEQ multiplex PCR assay. The multiplex PCR relied on a mix of 60 forward primers for TCR Vbeta segments and 13 reverse primers for TCR Jbeta segments. Amplification of the CDR3 region of rearranged TCR beta genes was performed with a multiplex PCR assay on genomic DNA. On the Illumina HiSeq System, the amplified TCR beta libraries were sequenced as 87-base-pair reads. In the paper's pipeline: A later analysis counted tens of millions of unique TCR beta chains across the 670 or so repertoires, and around 12 million of these chains were shared by at least two donors. Raw reads were error-corrected and collapsed into unique sequences by a nearest-neighbor algorithm in which closely related sequences were merged to remove PCR and sequencing errors. CDR3 sequences were aligned to IMGT reference sequences to assign V, D and J gene segments. For a sequence to be retained, at least a six-nucleotide match to both a V gene segment and a J gene segment was required. Rearrangements were classified as productive when the CDR3 lacked stop codons and remained in frame with V and J, and all other rearrangements were classified as non-productive. CDR3 was defined according to IMGT convention as the region running from the second conserved V-encoded cysteine to the conserved J-encoded phenylalanine. The earlier analysis of roughly 590 of the donors excluded sequences that lacked an unambiguous match to a single V gene segment. An earlier analysis of several hundred of the donors called V segments functional above 56.7% productive rearrangements and segregating when the between-donor standard deviation exceeded 5%. A statistical classification framework was built for diagnosing cytomegalovirus status from the catalog of TCR beta chain sequences. V and J gene assignment, in a later analysis, came from comparing TCR nucleotide sequences with IMGT/GENE-DB human TR gene sequences. Using the TCRdist pipeline, a later analysis assigned CDR3 sequences along with most-parsimonious VDJ recombination scenarios. In a later analysis, every TCR beta chain was defined by the combination of its CDR3 amino acid sequence and its V-gene family, and reads without a unique V-gene family were dropped. In a later analysis, 450 to 600 highly shared, low-generation-probability nucleotide sequences were removed to address suspected cross-contamination and a sequencing artifact. In a later analysis, a clonal expansion index was calculated for each public chain from normalized within-repertoire ranks of inferred template counts. In a later analysis, generation probabilities were computed using a VDJ recombination model fitted to out-of-frame rearrangements, and the results were checked against IGoR. Hypergeometric tests were used in a later analysis to score TCR-TCR, TCR-HLA and TCR-CMV co-occurrence, with a repertoire-size bias correction applied to the TCR pairs. False discovery rates were estimated in a later analysis by permuting HLA or CMV assignments 20 times. In a later analysis, co-occurring TCRs were grouped using DBSCAN, with TCRdist sequence similarity added in when clustering inside HLA-allele-positive subsets. Repertoires with fewer than 30,000 or more than 120,000 public chains were left out of co-occurrence clustering, as were about 5 repertoires with anomalous nucleotide sharing. Held by TCRdb, this immuneACCESS table contains in-frame sequences only and omits some clones. Under half of the omission traces to an unresolved V gene where checked; the cause of the rest is unknown. V, J and clone size are those of that table, while D and trimming were read from the DNA. For this sample there are about 140,000 clones; roughly 80% appear just once. The top ten constitute about 3.1% of the sample.

This clone was seen only a few times. It lacks a known antigen. The record has no base qualities; no much larger clone is one base away. The V gene is TRBV15 and the J gene is TRBJ1-6, with TRBD1 perhaps the D gene, on 6 matching bases. Sample: PBMCs. The receptor's source is a female donor in good health and CMV-seronegative. The nucleotide sequence reads as follows: TGTGCCACCAGCAGAGCAGGGGCTGAATCACCCCTCCACTTT. Its protein is CATSRAGAESPLHF.